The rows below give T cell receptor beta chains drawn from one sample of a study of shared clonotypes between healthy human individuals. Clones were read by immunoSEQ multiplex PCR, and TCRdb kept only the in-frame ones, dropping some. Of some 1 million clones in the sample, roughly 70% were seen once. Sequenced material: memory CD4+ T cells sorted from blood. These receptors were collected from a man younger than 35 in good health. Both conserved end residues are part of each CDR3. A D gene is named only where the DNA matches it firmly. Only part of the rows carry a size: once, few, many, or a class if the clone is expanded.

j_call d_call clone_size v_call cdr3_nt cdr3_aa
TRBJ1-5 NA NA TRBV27 TGTGCCAGCAGTTGGTTTAGGCGCAGGGCGGCTAGGTGCAATCAGCCCCAGCATTTT CASSWFRRRAARCNQPQHF
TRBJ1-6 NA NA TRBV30 TGTGCCTGGAGTTCCTCAAGAGTAAGCTCCTATAATTCACCCCTCCACTTT CAWSSSRVSSYNSPLHF
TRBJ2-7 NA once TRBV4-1 TGCGCCAGCAGCCAAGGGGACGGGGCCTACGAGCAGTACTTC CASSQGDGAYEQYF
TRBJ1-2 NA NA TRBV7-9 TGTGCCAGCAGCCCCCTCGGAGGGGATGGCTACACCTTC CASSPLGGDGYTF
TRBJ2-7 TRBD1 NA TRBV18 TGTGCCAGCTCACCACCCGCAGGGGGCCCCTATTACGAGCAGTACTTC CASSPPAGGPYYEQYF
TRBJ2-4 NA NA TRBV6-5 TGTGCCAGCAGTTGGAACGCCGGGGGCATTCAGTACTTC CASSWNAGGIQYF
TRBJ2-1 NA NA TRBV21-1 TGTGCCAGCAGCAAAGTTAGCGGGAGTACCTATGAGCAGTTCTTC CASSKVSGSTYEQFF
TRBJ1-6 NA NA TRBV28 TGTGCCAGCAGTTTCCGTGATCTCAATTCACCCCTCCACTTT CASSFRDLNSPLHF
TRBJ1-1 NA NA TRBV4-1 TGCGCCAGCAGCGTGCAAATGAACACTGAAGCTTTCTTT CASSVQMNTEAFF
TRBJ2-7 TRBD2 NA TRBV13 TGTGCCAGCAGCACGGGGACTAGCGTCTCCTACGAGCAGTACTTC CASSTGTSVSYEQYF
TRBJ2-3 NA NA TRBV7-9 TGTGCCAGCAGCCTCGGACAGAGTAGCACAGATACGCAGTATTTT CASSLGQSSTDTQYF
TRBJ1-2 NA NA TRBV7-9 TGTGCCAGCAGCTTACCGGGACGGGACGGCTACACCTTC CASSLPGRDGYTF
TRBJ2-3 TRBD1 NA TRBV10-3 TGTGCCATCAGTGGGAAGGGACAGGGGCCTATCACAGATACGCAGTATTTT CAISGKGQGPITDTQYF
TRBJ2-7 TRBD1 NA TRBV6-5 TGTGCCAGCAGGTTTTCCGGGACAGGTTCCTACGAGCAGTACTTC CASRFSGTGSYEQYF
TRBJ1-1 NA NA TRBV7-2 TGTGCCAGCAGCTTATTCCCAGGGATGAACACTGAAGCTTTCTTT CASSLFPGMNTEAFF
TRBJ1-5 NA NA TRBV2 TGTGCCAGCAGTTTGCGGGATCAGCCCCAGCATTTT CASSLRDQPQHF
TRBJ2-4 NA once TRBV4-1 TGCGCCAGCAGCCTACTGCTTTTAGCCAAAAACATTCAGTACTTC CASSLLLLAKNIQYF
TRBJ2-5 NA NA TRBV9 TGTGCCAGCAGCCCACGAAGGGGGGGCCCAGAGACCCAGTACTTC CASSPRRGGPETQYF
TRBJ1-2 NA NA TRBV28 TGTGCCAGCAGTTTCCGGACGGGAGCGGATGGCTACACCTTC CASSFRTGADGYTF
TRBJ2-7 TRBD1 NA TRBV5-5 TGTGCCAGCAGCTGGGGGGACAGGGTCTCCTACGAGCAGTACTTC CASSWGDRVSYEQYF
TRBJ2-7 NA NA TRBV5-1 TGCGCCAGCAGCTTGGACAGCCACTACGAGCAGTACTTC CASSLDSHYEQYF
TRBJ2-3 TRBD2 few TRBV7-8 TGTGCCAGCAGCTTAGCTCACGCAGCGGGGTTGGACACAGATACGCAGTATTTT CASSLAHAAGLDTDTQYF
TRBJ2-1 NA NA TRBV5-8 TGTGCCAGCAGCCTGAGGGTCCAATACAATGAGCAGTTCTTC CASSLRVQYNEQFF
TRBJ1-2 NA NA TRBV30 TGTGCCTGGAGTGTAAGGAGTAGGACCTCCTACACCTTC CAWSVRSRTSYTF
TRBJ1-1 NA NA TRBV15 TGTGCCACCAGCAGAGATCTCGTGGGCACTGAAGCTTTCTTT CATSRDLVGTEAFF
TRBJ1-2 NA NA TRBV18 TGTGCCAGCTCACCAGTTGGACAGACCGGTTTCTTCTATGGCTACACCTTC CASSPVGQTGFFYGYTF
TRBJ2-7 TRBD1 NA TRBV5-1 TGCGCCAGCAGCTTACCGGGACAGGGCAACGAGCAGTACTTC CASSLPGQGNEQYF
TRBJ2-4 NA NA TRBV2 TGTGCCAGCAGTGATATGCGCTGGAAGGCGGACATTCAGTACTTC CASSDMRWKADIQYF
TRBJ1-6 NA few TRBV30 TGTGCCTGGACTGGGCGGGGAAATTCACCCCTCCACTTT CAWTGRGNSPLHF
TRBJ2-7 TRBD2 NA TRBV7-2 TGTGCCAGCGGCAACCCGGGACTAGCGTACGAGCAGTACTTC CASGNPGLAYEQYF
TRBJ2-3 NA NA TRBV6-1 TGTGCCAGCAGTGACACCGGGACAAGGATCACAGATACGCAGTATTTT CASSDTGTRITDTQYF
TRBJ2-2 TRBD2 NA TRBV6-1 TGTGCCAGCTGGCCTGGGGAGGGGAGGGCCGGGGAGCTGTTTTTT CASWPGEGRAGELFF
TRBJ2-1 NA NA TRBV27 TGTGCCAGCAGTAGGGGGACACAGTCCTACAATGAGCAGTTCTTC CASSRGTQSYNEQFF
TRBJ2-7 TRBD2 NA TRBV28 TGTGCCAGCAGTTCTCCGGGACTAGTTCCCTACGAGCAGTACTTC CASSSPGLVPYEQYF
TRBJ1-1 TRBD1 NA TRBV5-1 TGCGCCAGCAGTTCCGGGACAGGGGCTTCGAACACTGAAGCTTTCTTT CASSSGTGASNTEAFF
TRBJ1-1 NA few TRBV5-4 TGTGCCTTCAATCGGGGGGGACGCACTGAAGCTTTCTTT CAFNRGGRTEAFF